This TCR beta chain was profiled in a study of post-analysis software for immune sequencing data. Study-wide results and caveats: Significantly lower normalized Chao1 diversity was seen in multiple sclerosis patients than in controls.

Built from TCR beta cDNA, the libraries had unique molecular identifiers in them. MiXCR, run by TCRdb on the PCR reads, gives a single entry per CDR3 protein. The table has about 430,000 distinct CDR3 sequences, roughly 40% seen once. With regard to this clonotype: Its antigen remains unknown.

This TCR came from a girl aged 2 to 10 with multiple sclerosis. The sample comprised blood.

CDR3: CSAHGLAGGSYNEQFF. For the CDR3, the DNA is TGCAGTGCCCATGGACTAGCGGGAGGCTCCTACAATGAGCAGTTCTTC. This chain connects TRBV20-1 to TRBJ2-1; 14 bases fit TRBD2. The CDR3 extends over 16 amino acids. V lost 6 bases and J lost 0; bases outside the gene matches: 4. Germline V gene data show CDR1 as DFQATT and CDR2 as SNEGSKA (reference sequence).